This T cell receptor (beta chain) was observed in a study of T-cell reconstitution after alpha-beta-depleted transplantation in children. This clonotype showed up many times. Its antigen is undetermined. From germline, CDR1 is SGHRS and CDR2 YFSETQ. The CDR3 is 13 amino acids. Trimming removed 4 bases from V and 7 bases from J; junction bases left unmatched: 3. Using unique molecular identifiers, the investigators prepared the TCRbeta library. MiXCR, applied by TCRdb to the PCR reads, yields one record per CDR3 protein. The sample records roughly 180,000 distinct CDR3 sequences, roughly 10% being singletons. Findings and caveats of the study: After one year, T-cell counts and TCRbeta diversity mostly came from new T cells. Surviving recipient T cells and thymic progenitors underlay high day-60 TCRbeta diversity in some patients. As was reported, about two months after transplant, alpha-beta T cells came from several hundred expanded graft clones.

The specimen was PBMCs, collected before TCRalphabeta/CD19-depleted stem cell transplant. The chain uses TRBV5-1 and TRBJ2-1; 9 bases fit TRBD1. This clonotype was sampled from a boy aged 2 to 10 with acute myeloid leukemia, due to receive a stem cell transplant. In DNA, the CDR3 is TGCGCCAGCAGCCGGGACAGGGTAAATGAGCAGTTCTTC. As protein: CASSRDRVNEQFF.